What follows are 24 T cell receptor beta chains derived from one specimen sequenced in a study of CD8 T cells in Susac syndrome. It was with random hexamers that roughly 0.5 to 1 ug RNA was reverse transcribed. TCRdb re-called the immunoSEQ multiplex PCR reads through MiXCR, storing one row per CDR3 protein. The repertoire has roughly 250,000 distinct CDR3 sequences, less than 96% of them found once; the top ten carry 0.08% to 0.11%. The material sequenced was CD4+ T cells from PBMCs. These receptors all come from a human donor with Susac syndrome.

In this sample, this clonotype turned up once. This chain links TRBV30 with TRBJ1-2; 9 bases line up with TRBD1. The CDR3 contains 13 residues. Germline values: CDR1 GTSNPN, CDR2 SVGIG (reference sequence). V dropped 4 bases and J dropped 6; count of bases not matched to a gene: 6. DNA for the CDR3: TGTGCCTGGACGCGGCGGACAGGGGATGGCTACACCTTC. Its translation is CAWTRRTGDGYTF.

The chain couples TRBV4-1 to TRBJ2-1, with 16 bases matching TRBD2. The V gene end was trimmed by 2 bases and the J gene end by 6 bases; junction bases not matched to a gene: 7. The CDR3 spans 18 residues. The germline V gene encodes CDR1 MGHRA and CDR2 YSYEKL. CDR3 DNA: TGCGCCAGCAGCCAACTCGGGACTAGCGGGAGGGCCCGCAATGAGCAGTTCTTC. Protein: CASSQLGTSGRARNEQFF.

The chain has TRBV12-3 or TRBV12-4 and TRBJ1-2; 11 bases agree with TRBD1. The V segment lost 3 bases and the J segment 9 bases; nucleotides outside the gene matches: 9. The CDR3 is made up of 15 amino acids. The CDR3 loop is CASSFSSGTGGRYTF. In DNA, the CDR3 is TGTGCCAGCAGTTTCTCCAGCGGGACAGGGGGACGCTACACCTTC.

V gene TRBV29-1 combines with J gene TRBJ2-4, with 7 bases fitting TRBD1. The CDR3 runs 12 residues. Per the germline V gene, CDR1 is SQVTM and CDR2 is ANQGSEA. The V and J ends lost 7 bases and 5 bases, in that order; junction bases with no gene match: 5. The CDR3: CSGGQIQNIQYF. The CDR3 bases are TGCAGCGGGGGACAGATCCAAAACATTCAGTACTTC. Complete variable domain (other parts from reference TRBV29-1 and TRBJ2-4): SAVISQKPSRDICQRGTSLTIQCQVDSQVTMMFWYRQQPGQSLTLIATANQGSEATYESGFVIDKFPISRPNLTFSTLTVSNMSPEDSSIYLCSGGQIQNIQYFGAGTRLSVL.

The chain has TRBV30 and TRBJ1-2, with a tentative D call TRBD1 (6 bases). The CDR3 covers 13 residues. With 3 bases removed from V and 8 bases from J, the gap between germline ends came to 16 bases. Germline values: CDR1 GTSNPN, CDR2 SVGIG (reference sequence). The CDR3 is CAWSIQGTRGYTF. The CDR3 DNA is TGTGCCTGGAGCATACAGGGTACGAGAGGCTACACCTTC.

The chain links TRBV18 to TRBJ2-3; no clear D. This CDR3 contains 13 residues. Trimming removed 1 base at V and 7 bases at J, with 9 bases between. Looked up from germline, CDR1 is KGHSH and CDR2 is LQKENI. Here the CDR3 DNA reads TGTGCCAGCTCACCACTATTGGAGAATACGCAGTATTTT. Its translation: CASSPLLENTQYF.

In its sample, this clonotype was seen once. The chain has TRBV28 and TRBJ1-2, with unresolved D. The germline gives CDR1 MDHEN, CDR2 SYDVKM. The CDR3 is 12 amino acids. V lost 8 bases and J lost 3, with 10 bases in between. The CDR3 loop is CASYRGYYGYTF. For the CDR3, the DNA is TGTGCCAGCTACCGGGGTTACTATGGCTACACCTTC.

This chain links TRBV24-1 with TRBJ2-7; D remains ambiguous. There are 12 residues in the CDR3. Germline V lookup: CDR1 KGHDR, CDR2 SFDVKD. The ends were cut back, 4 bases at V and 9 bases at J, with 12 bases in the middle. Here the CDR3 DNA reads TGTGCCACCAGTGACCGGACCCCACGGCAGTACTTC. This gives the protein CATSDRTPRQYF.

CDR3 bases: TGTGCCAGCTCACCAGTTGTTGGTGCCACCTACGAGCAGTACTTC. Residues: CASSPVVGATYEQYF. The rearrangement joins TRBV18 to TRBJ2-7, with D uncertain. The V end was cut by 2 bases, the J end by 2 bases, with 13 bases between. Germline CDR1 and CDR2: KGHSH and LQKENI. The CDR3 extends over 15 amino acids.

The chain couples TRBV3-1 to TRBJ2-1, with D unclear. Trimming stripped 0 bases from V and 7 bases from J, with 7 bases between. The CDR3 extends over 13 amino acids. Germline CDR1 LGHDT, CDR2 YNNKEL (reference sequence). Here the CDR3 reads CASSQDRVNEQFF. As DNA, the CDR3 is TGTGCCAGCAGCCAAGATCGCGTGAATGAGCAGTTCTTC.

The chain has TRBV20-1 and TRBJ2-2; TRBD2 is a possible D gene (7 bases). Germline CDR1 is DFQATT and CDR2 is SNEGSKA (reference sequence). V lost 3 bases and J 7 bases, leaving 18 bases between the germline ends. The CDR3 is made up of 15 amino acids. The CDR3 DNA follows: TGCAGTGCTAGGATGGGGGGGGCACTGGACGGGGAGCTGTTTTTT. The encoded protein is CSARMGGALDGELFF.

CDR3 region: CASSPAGSGEQYF. CDR3 coding DNA: TGCGCCAGCAGCCCCGCGGGATCTGGTGAGCAGTACTTC. This chain joins TRBV5-1 and TRBJ2-7, with D possibly TRBD2 on 6 matching bases. Germline CDR1 is SGHRS and CDR2 is YFSETQ. V lost 4 bases and J lost 7, with 15 bases in between. The CDR3 covers 13 residues.

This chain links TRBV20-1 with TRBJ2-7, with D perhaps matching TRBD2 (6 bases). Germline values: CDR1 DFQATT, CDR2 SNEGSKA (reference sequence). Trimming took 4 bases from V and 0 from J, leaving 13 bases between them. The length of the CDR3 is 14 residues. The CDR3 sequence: CSATGTLSSYEQYF. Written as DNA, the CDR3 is TGCAGTGCTACCGGGACTTTAAGCTCCTACGAGCAGTACTTC.

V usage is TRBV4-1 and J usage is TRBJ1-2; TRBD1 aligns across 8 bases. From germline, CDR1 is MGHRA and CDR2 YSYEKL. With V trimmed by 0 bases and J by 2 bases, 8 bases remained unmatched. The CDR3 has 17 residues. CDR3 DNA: TGCGCCAGCAGCCAAGACCCTTCCCAGGGGGCAAACTATGGCTACACCTTC. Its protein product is CASSQDPSQGANYGYTF.

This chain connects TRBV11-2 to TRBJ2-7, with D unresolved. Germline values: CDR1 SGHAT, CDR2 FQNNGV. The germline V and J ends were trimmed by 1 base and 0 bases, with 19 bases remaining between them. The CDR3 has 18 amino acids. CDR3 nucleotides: TGTGCCAGCAGCTTAGGGGCGGTAGTACTAAGGAGCTCCTACGAGCAGTACTTC. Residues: CASSLGAVVLRSSYEQYF.

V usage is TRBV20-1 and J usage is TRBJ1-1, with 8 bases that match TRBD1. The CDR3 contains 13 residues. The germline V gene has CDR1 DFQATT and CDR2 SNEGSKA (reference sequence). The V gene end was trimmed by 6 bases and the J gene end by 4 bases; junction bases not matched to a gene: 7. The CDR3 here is CSAPWDRSTEAFF. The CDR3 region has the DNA TGCAGTGCCCCCTGGGACAGGTCCACTGAAGCTTTCTTT.

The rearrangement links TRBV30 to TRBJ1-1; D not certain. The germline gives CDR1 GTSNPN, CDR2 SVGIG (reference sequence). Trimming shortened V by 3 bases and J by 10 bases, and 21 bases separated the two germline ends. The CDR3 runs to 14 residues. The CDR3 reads CAWSAGVAGITAFF. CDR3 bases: TGTGCCTGGAGCGCCGGTGTCGCGGGTATTACAGCTTTCTTT.

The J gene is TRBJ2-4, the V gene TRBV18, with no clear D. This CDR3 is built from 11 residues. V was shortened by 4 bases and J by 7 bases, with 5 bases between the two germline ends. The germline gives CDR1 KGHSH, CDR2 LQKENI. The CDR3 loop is CASSRNNIQYF. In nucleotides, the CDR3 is TGTGCCAGCTCACGGAACAACATTCAGTACTTC. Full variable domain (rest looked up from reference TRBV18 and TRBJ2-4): NAGVMQNPRHLVRRRGQEARLRCSPMKGHSHVYWYRQLPEEGLKFMVYLQKENIIDESGMPKERFSAEFPKEGPSILRIQQVVRGDSAAYFCASSRNNIQYFGAGTRLSVL.

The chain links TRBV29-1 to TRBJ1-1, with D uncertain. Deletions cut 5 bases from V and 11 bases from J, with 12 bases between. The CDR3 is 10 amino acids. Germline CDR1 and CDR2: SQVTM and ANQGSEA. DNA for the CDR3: TGCAGCGTTAACCAACTCGGGGCTTTCTTT. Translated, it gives CSVNQLGAFF.

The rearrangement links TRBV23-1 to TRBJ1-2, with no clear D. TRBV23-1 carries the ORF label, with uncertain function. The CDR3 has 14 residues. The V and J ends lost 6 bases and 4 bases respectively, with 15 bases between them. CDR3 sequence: CASSPRPVGYGYTF. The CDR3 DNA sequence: TGCGCCAGCAGCCCGCGACCGGTCGGCTATGGCTACACCTTC.

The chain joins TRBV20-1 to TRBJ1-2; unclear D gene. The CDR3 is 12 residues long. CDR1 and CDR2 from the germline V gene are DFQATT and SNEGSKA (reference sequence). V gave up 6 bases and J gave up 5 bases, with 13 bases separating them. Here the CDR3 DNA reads TGCAGTGCCACACATCTGTCATATGGCTACACCTTC. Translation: CSATHLSYGYTF.

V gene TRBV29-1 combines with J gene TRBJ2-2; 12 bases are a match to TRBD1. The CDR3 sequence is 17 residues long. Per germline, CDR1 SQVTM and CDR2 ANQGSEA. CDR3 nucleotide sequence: TGCAGTGCGGGACAGGGGGCGTCTAGCGGGAGTAACGGGGAGCTGTTTTTT. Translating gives CSAGQGASSGSNGELFF.

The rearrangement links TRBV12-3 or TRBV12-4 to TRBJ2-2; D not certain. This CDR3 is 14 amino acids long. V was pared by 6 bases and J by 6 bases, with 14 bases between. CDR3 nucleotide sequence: TGTGCCAGCAGCTATCAGAAGGGCTCCGGGGAGCTGTTTTTT. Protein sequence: CASSYQKGSGELFF.

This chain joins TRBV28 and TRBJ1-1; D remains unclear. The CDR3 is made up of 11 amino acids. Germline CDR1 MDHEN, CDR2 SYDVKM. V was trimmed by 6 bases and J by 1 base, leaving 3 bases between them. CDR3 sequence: CASRENTEAFF. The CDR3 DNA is TGTGCCAGCAGAGAGAACACTGAAGCTTTCTTT.